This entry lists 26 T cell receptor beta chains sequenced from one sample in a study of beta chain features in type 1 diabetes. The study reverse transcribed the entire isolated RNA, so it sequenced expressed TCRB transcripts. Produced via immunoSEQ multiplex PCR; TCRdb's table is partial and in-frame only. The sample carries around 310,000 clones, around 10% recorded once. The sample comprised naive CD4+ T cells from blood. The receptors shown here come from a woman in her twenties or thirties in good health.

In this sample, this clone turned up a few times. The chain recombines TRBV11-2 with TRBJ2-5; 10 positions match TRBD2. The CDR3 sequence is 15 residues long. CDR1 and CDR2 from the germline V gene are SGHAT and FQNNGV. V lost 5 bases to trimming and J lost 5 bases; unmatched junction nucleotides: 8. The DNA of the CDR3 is TGTGCCAGCAGCACCCCTAGCGGGAGCAGGGAGACCCAGTACTTC. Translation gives CASSTPSGSRETQYF.

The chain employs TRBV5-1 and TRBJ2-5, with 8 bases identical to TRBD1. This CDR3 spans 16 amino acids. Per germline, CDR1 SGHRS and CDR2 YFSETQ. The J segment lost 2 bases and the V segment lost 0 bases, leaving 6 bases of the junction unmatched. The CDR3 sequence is CASSLAAGGRQETQYF. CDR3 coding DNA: TGCGCCAGCAGCTTGGCGGCAGGGGGCAGGCAAGAGACCCAGTACTTC. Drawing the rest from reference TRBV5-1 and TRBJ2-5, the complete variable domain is KAGVTQTPRYLIKTRGQQVTLSCSPISGHRSVSWYQQTPGQGLQFLFEYFSETQRNKGNFPGRFSGRQFSNSRSEMNVSTLELGDSALYLCASSLAAGGRQETQYFGPGTRLLVL.

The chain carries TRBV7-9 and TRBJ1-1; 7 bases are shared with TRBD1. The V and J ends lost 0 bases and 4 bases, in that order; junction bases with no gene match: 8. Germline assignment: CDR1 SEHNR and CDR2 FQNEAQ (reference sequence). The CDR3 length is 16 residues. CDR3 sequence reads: CASSLARTGVVTEAFF. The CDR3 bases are TGTGCCAGCAGCTTAGCCCGGACAGGTGTCGTCACTGAAGCTTTCTTT.

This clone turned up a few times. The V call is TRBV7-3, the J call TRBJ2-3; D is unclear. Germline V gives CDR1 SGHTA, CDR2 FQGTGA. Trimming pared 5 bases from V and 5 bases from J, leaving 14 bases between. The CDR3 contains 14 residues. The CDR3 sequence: CASSQGPEIDTQYF. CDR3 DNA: TGTGCCAGCAGCCAAGGTCCGGAGATAGATACGCAGTATTTT.

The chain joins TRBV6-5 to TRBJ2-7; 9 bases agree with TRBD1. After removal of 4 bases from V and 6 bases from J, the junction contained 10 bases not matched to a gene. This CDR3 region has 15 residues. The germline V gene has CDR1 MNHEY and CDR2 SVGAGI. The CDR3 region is CASSSPGQGGFEQYF. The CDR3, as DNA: TGTGCCAGCAGTTCCCCGGGACAGGGAGGTTTCGAGCAGTACTTC.

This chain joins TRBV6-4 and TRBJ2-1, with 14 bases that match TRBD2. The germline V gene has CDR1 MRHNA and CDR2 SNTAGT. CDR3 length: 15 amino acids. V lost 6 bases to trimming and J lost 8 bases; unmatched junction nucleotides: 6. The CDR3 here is CASSMTSGRVHEQFF. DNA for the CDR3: TGTGCCAGCAGCATGACTAGCGGGAGGGTCCATGAGCAGTTCTTC.

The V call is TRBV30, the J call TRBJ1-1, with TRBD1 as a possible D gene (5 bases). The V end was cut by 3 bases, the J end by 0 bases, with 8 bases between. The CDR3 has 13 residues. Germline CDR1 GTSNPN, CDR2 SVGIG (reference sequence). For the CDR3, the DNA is TGTGCCTGGAGCACGACAGTGAACACTGAAGCTTTCTTT. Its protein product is CAWSTTVNTEAFF. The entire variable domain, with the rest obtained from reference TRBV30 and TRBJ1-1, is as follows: SQTIHQWPATLVQPVGSPLSLECTVEGTSNPNLYWYRQAAGRGLQLLFYSVGIGQISSEVPQNLSASRPQDRQFILSSKKLLLSDSGFYLCAWSTTVNTEAFFGQGTRLTVV.

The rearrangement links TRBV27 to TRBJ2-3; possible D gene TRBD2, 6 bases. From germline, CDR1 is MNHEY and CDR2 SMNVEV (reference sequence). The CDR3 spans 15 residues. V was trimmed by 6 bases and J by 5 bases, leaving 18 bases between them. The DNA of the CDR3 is TGTGCCAGCAGACAGACACGGCTGGGAGGAGATACGCAGTATTTT. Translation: CASRQTRLGGDTQYF.

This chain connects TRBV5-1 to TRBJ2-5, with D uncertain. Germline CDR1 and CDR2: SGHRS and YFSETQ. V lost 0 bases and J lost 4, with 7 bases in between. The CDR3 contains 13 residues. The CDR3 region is CASSLGALETQYF. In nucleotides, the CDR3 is TGCGCCAGCAGCTTGGGAGCTCTAGAGACCCAGTACTTC.

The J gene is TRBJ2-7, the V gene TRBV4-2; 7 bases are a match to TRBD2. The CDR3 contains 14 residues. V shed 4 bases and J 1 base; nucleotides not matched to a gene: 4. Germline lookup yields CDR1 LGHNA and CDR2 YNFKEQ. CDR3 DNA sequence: TGTGCCAGCAGCCCTCAGCGGGGTTCCTACGAGCAGTACTTC. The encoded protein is CASSPQRGSYEQYF.

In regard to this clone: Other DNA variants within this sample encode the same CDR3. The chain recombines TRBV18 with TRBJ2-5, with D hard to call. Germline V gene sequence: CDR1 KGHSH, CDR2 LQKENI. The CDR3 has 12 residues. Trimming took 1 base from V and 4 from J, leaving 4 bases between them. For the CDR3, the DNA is TGTGCCAGCTCACCACAGCGAGAGACCCAGTACTTC. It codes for CASSPQRETQYF.

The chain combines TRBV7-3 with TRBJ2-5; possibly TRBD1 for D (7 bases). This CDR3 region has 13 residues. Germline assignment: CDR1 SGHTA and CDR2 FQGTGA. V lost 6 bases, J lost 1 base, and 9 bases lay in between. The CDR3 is CASREGAQETQYF. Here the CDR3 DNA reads TGTGCCAGCAGGGAGGGGGCCCAAGAGACCCAGTACTTC. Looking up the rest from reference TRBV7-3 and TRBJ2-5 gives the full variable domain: GAGVSQTPSNKVTEKGKYVELRCDPISGHTALYWYRQSLGQGPEFLIYFQGTGAADDSGLPNDRFFAVRPEGSVSTLKIQRTERGDSAVYLCASREGAQETQYFGPGTRLLVL.

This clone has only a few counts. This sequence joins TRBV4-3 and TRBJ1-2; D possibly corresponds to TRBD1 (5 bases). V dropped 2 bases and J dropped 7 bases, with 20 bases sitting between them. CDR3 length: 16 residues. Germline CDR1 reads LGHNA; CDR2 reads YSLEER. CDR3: CASSQTLSDSPLGYTF. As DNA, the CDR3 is TGCGCCAGCAGCCAAACATTGAGCGACAGTCCCCTTGGCTACACCTTC.

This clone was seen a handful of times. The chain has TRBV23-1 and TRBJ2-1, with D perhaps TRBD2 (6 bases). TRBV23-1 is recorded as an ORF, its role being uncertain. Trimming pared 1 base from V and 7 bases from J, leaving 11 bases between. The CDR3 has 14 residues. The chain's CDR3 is CASSQYGGENEQFF. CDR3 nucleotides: TGCGCCAGCAGTCAATACGGGGGAGAGAATGAGCAGTTCTTC.

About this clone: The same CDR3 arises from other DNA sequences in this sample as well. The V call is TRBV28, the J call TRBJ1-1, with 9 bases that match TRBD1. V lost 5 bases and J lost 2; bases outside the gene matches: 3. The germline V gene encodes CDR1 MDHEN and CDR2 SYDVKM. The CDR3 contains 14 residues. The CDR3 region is CASSPGQGNTEAFF. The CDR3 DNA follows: TGTGCCAGCAGTCCGGGACAGGGAAACACTGAAGCTTTCTTT.

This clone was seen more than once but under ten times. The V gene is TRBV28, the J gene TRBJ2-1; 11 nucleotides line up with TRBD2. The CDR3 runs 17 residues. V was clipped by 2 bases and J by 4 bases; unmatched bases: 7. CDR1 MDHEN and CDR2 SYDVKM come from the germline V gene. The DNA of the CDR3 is TGTGCCAGCAGTTTAGAGCCGGGACTAGCGGTTTACAATGAGCAGTTCTTC. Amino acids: CASSLEPGLAVYNEQFF. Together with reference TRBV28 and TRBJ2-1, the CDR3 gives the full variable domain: DVKVTQSSRYLVKRTGEKVFLECVQDMDHENMFWYRQDPGLGLRLIYFSYDVKMKEKGDIPEGYSVSREKKERFSLILESASTNQTSMYLCASSLEPGLAVYNEQFFGPGTRLTVL.

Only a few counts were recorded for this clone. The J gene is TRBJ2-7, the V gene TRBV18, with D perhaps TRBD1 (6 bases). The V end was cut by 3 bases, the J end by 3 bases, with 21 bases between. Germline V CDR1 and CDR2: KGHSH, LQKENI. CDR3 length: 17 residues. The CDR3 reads CASSPLSSGAENYEQYF. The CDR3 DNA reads TGTGCCAGCTCACCTTTATCTTCAGGGGCCGAAAACTACGAGCAGTACTTC. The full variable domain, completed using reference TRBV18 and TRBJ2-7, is NAGVMQNPRHLVRRRGQEARLRCSPMKGHSHVYWYRQLPEEGLKFMVYLQKENIIDESGMPKERFSAEFPKEGPSILRIQQVVRGDSAAYFCASSPLSSGAENYEQYFGPGTRLTVT.

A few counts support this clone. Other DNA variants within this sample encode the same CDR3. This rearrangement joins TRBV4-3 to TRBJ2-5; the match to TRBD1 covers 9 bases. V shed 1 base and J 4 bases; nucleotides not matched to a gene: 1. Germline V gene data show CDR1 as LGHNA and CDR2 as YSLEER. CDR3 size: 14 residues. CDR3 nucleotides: TGCGCCAGCAGCCAAGGACAGGGGGGAGAGACCCAGTACTTC. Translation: CASSQGQGGETQYF.

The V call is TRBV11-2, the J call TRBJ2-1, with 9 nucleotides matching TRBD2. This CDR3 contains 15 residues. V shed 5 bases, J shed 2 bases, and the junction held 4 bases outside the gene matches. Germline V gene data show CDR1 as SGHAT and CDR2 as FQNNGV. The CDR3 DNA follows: TGTGCCAGCAGCCCCCTAGCGGGGACCTACAATGAGCAGTTCTTC. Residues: CASSPLAGTYNEQFF.

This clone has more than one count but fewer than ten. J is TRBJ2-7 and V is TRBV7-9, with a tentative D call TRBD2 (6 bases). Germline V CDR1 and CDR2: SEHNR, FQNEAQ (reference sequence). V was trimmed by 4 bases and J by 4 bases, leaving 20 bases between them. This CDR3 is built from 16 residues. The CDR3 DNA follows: TGTGCCAGCAGCTCCTCCGGGACTGGGGGGTTTTACGAGCAGTACTTC. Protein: CASSSSGTGGFYEQYF.

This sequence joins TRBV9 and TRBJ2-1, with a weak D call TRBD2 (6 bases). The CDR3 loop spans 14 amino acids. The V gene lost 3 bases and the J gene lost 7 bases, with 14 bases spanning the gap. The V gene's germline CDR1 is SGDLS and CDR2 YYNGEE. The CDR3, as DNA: TGTGCCAGCAGCGCCGGACTACCCGGGAATGAGCAGTTCTTC. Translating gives CASSAGLPGNEQFF.

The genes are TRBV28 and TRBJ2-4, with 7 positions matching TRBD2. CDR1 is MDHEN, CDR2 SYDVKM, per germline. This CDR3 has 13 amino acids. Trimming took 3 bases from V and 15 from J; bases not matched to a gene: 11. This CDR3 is CASSLGSWREMYF. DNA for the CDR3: TGTGCCAGCAGTTTGGGGAGTTGGCGGGAGATGTACTTC.

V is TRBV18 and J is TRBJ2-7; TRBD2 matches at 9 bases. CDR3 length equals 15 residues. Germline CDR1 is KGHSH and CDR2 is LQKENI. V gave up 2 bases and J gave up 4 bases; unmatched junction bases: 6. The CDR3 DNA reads TGTGCCAGCTCACCAGCCGGGACTAGCCTGTACGAGCAGTACTTC. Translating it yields CASSPAGTSLYEQYF.

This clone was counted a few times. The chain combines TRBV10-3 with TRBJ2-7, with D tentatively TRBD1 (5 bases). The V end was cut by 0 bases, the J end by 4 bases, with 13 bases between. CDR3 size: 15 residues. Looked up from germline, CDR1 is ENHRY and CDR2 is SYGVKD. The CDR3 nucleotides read TGTGCCATCAGTGAGTCTGGCAGGGCTCTGTACGAGCAGTACTTC. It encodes CAISESGRALYEQYF.

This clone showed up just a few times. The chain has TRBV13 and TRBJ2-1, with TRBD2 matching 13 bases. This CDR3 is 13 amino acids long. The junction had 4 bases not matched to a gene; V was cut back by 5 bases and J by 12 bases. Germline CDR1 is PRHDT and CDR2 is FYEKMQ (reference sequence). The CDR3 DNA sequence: TGTGCCAGCAGCGCCCGGACTAGCGGGAGGCAGTTCTTC. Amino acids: CASSARTSGRQFF.

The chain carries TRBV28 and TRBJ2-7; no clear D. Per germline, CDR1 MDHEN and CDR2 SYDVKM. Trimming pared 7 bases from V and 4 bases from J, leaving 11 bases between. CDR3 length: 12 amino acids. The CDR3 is CASISGGYEQYF. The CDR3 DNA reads TGTGCCAGCATCTCCGGTGGTTACGAGCAGTACTTC.